What follows are 7 T cell receptor beta chains derived from one specimen sequenced in a study of regulatory T cells in long-lasting Graves disease. In building TCR beta libraries, iRepertoire HTBI primers were used together with Arm-PCR of CDR3 regions. TCRdb used MiXCR to reprocess the multiplex PCR reads, holding one entry per CDR3 protein. The sample shows about 660,000 distinct CDR3 sequences, 25% to 35% of them seen only once. Time point reported: persistent/refractory GD, antithyroid drugs over 5 years with positive TRAb. PBMCs provided the RNA from which the TCR library was made. The sample consisted of peripheral blood mononuclear cells (PBMCs), taken when the disease was refractory, from a patient treated with antithyroid drugs. All receptors come from a female donor with Graves disease.

This chain links TRBV3-1 with TRBJ2-7; possibly TRBD2 for D (6 bases). The CDR3 spans 15 residues. The germline V gene has CDR1 LGHDT and CDR2 YNNKEL (reference sequence). The V end lost 4 bases, the J end lost 2 bases, and 15 bases lay between the germline ends. The CDR3: CASSPRLGVAYEQYF. The CDR3 bases are TGTGCCAGCAGCCCCAGACTAGGGGTGGCCTACGAGCAGTACTTC.

The table lists this clonotype with many counts. The chain links TRBV12-3 or TRBV12-4 to TRBJ2-7; 7 bases match TRBD1. CDR3 length equals 14 residues. With 5 bases clipped from V and 2 bases from J, the junction kept 6 bases outside the gene matches. DNA for the CDR3: TGTGCCAGCAGTAAGAGACAGGGCCCCTACGAGCAGTACTTC. Translated: CASSKRQGPYEQYF.

The table lists this clonotype with a few counts. The CDR3 DNA reads TGTGCCAGCCGCATGGGACAGAATATTTCACCCCTCCACTTT. Translated: CASRMGQNISPLHF. This chain joins TRBV6-1 and TRBJ1-6; TRBD1 aligns across 7 bases. The CDR3 is 14 residues long. Germline assignment: CDR1 MNHNS and CDR2 SASEGT. Germline trimming cut 8 bases from V and 9 bases from J; bases unmatched to any gene: 10.

This clonotype was found a few times. The chain couples TRBV19 to TRBJ2-7, with D possibly being TRBD1 (5 bases). The CDR3 extends over 14 amino acids. Trimming removed 4 bases from V and 7 bases from J, with 17 bases in between. Germline assignment: CDR1 LNHDA and CDR2 SQIVND (reference sequence). CDR3 sequence reads: CASSNLDKVVEQYF. In nucleotides, the CDR3 is TGTGCCAGTAGTAACCTGGACAAGGTCGTGGAGCAGTACTTC.

The rearrangement links TRBV19 to TRBJ1-5; D may be TRBD1 (5 bases). The CDR3 loop spans 15 amino acids. With 5 bases removed from V and 4 bases from J, the gap between germline ends came to 15 bases. Germline V gene lookup returns CDR1 LNHDA and CDR2 SQIVND (reference sequence). In DNA, the CDR3 is TGTGCCAGTAGTGGGGGTAGGGCTACGAATCAGCCCCAGCATTTT. Translation gives CASSGGRATNQPQHF.

V and J are TRBV12-3 or TRBV12-4 and TRBJ2-7; weak D call: TRBD1 (5 bases). The CDR3 extends over 12 amino acids. The ends were cut back, 6 bases at V and 6 bases at J, with 12 bases in the middle. This CDR3 is CASSPQGTEQYF. The CDR3 bases are TGTGCCAGCAGCCCGCAGGGCACCGAGCAGTACTTC.

The chain links TRBV29-1 to TRBJ1-4; TRBD1 agrees at 7 bases. The V segment lost 8 bases and the J segment 3 bases; nucleotides outside the gene matches: 6. In germline, CDR1 is SQVTM, CDR2 ANQGSEA. The length of the CDR3 is 13 residues. The CDR3 reads CSILRGANEKLFF. CDR3 in DNA: TGCAGCATTCTCAGGGGGGCTAATGAAAAACTGTTTTTT. Drawing the rest from reference TRBV29-1 and TRBJ1-4, the complete variable domain is SAVISQKPSRDICQRGTSLTIQCQVDSQVTMMFWYRQQPGQSLTLIATANQGSEATYESGFVIDKFPISRPNLTFSTLTVSNMSPEDSSIYLCSILRGANEKLFFGSGTQLSVL.